The 23 T cell receptor beta chains presented below share a single source sample, sequenced in a study of synovial regulatory T cells in juvenile arthritis. The assay was immunoSEQ multiplex PCR, and TCRdb's table has in-frame clones only and misses some. Reported are more than 8,000 clones; the ten largest clones contain approximately 0.71%. The specimen was Treg cells from blood. The subset: remaining (HLA-DR-negative) circulating blood Treg cells. The receptors were gathered from a donor aged 2-30 years with juvenile idiopathic arthritis.

This chain connects TRBV10-1 to TRBJ2-6; TCRdb's D gene call, TRBD2, goes unchecked for lack of DNA. Germline assignment: CDR1 WNHNN and CDR2 SYGVQD (reference sequence). This CDR3 has 14 amino acids. No DNA sequence is on record. The CDR3 sequence: CASRRDSGANVLTF.

The chain combines TRBV2 with TRBJ1-2. The germline CDR1 and CDR2 sequences are SNHLY and FYNNEI. The CDR3 extends over 13 amino acids. The DNA is unrecorded. Here the CDR3 reads CASRHTGDYGYTF.

This sequence joins TRBV7-2 and TRBJ2-4; TCRdb proposes TRBD2, but this gene call is untestable without DNA. Germline CDR1 reads SGHTA; CDR2 reads FQGNSA. The CDR3 loop spans 19 amino acids. The protein alone is recorded here. CDR3: CASSLGGIGLAGYKNIQYF.

V usage is TRBV5-5 and J usage is TRBJ2-7; the D call of TRBD2 rests on TCRdb alone, since no DNA is present to check it. This CDR3 is built from 17 residues. The entry carries no DNA sequence. In germline, CDR1 is SGHKS, CDR2 YYEKEE (reference sequence). CDR3 region: CASSLVVDRRGDYEQYF.

V is TRBV4-3 and J is TRBJ1-2. This CDR3 has 14 residues. A DNA sequence was not provided. Germline V CDR1 and CDR2: LGHNA, YSLEER. The CDR3 reads CASSQIRERDGYTF.

The chain has TRBV7-6 and TRBJ1-6; checking the TCRdb D call of TRBD1 is not possible without DNA. Germline V CDR1 and CDR2: SGHVS, FNYEAQ. This CDR3 contains 15 residues. This entry has no DNA. The CDR3 region is CASSLEGGGSSVLHF.

The rearrangement links TRBV5-8 to TRBJ1-2. The CDR3 spans 16 residues. No DNA is given. The germline gives CDR1 SGHTS, CDR2 YDEGEE. Here the CDR3 reads CASSWEGQEQDYGYTF.

CDR3 protein: CATKGLADYNEQFF. The gene calls are TRBV19 and TRBJ2-1; checking the TCRdb D call of TRBD2 is not possible without DNA. CDR1 and CDR2 (germline): LNHDA, SQIVND (reference sequence). This CDR3 region has 14 residues. No DNA is given.

This rearrangement joins TRBV5-1 to TRBJ2-3; there is no DNA to check the TCRdb D call of TRBD1. The germline CDR1 and CDR2 sequences are SGHRS and YFSETQ. This CDR3 has 16 amino acids. DNA was not recorded. Here the CDR3 reads CASSVQGFYGTDTQYF.

The CDR3 sequence is CASSDWVEAFYEQYF. J is TRBJ2-7 and V is TRBV6-4. The CDR3 runs to 15 residues. No DNA was logged. Germline V gene lookup returns CDR1 MRHNA and CDR2 SNTAGT.

The chain combines TRBV18 with TRBJ1-2; the TRBD1 assignment by TCRdb is unverifiable without DNA. Per germline, CDR1 KGHSH and CDR2 LQKENI. This CDR3 region has 17 residues. A DNA sequence was not provided. This chain's CDR3 is CASSPSILGQLTDGYTF.

This chain links TRBV27 with TRBJ1-2; no DNA is available, so the TRBD1 call from TCRdb remains unchecked. This CDR3 is 15 amino acids long. Only the protein sequence is given. Per germline, CDR1 MNHEY and CDR2 SMNVEV (reference sequence). CDR3 protein: CASSPRPQGHYGYTF.

CDR3: CAISGALTNEKLFF. The genes are TRBV10-3 and TRBJ1-4; TCRdb names TRBD1, which stays unverified in the absence of DNA. There are 14 residues in the CDR3. The DNA is unrecorded. CDR1 is ENHRY, CDR2 SYGVKD, per germline.

This rearrangement joins TRBV5-4 to TRBJ1-2; the D gene TCRdb calls, TRBD1, cannot be checked with no DNA. Germline V gives CDR1 SGHNT, CDR2 YYREEE (reference sequence). This CDR3 has 14 amino acids. Nucleotide data are not available. CDR3 residues: CASSGGQGIGGYTF.

The chain links TRBV18 to TRBJ2-7; TCRdb proposes TRBD1, but this gene call is untestable without DNA. This CDR3 comprises 15 residues. The coding DNA is unavailable. Germline CDR1 is KGHSH and CDR2 is LQKENI. CDR3 residues: CASSPRTGLTYEQYF.

The chain has TRBV5-5 and TRBJ2-1; TCRdb picks TRBD2, but there is no DNA to check that call. Germline CDR1 reads SGHKS; CDR2 reads YYEKEE (reference sequence). There are 14 residues in the CDR3. The DNA is not on file. The CDR3 loop is CASSLSRIGNEQFF.

The chain carries TRBV4-3 and TRBJ2-6; the D call from TCRdb, TRBD1, cannot be confirmed without DNA. Per germline, CDR1 LGHNA and CDR2 YSLEER. The CDR3 length is 18 residues. No DNA accompanies this entry. This CDR3 is CASSQAGREYSGANVLTF.

The rearrangement joins TRBV6-5 to TRBJ1-4; TCRdb picks TRBD1, but there is no DNA to check that call. The germline V gene encodes CDR1 MNHEY and CDR2 SVGAGI. This CDR3 is built from 14 residues. Only the protein sequence is given. The CDR3 spells CASRPGTGWKKLFF.

The chain recombines TRBV10-3 with TRBJ2-3. CDR3 size: 12 residues. No DNA is given. From germline, CDR1 is ENHRY and CDR2 SYGVKD. CDR3 loop: CAISDSGHTQYF.

The rearrangement joins TRBV6-6 to TRBJ1-1; lacking DNA, the TRBD1 call made by TCRdb goes unchecked. This CDR3 is 11 amino acids long. DNA is not recorded here. Germline V gene sequence: CDR1 MNHNY, CDR2 SVGAGI (reference sequence). This CDR3 is CASSWDSEAFF.

The chain recombines TRBV5-1 with TRBJ1-4; as DNA is missing, the TRBD1 call by TCRdb cannot be tested. Germline lookup yields CDR1 SGHRS and CDR2 YFSETQ. CDR3 length: 14 amino acids. Nucleotide data are not available. The CDR3 sequence is CASRIQGDNEKLFF.

J is TRBJ2-1 and V is TRBV7-6; as DNA is missing, the TRBD2 call by TCRdb cannot be tested. The germline CDR1 and CDR2 sequences are SGHVS and FNYEAQ. CDR3 size: 13 residues. No DNA sequence is on record. Here the CDR3 reads CASRAHSYNEQFF. Variable domain in full (rest from reference TRBV7-6 and TRBJ2-1): GAGVSQSPRYKVTKRGQDVALRCDPISGHVSLYWYRQALGQGPEFLTYFNYEAQQDKSGLPNDRFSAERPEGSISTLTIQRTEQRDSAMYRCASRAHSYNEQFFGPGTRLTVL.

V usage is TRBV10-3 and J usage is TRBJ2-2. Germline V CDR1 and CDR2: ENHRY, SYGVKD. This CDR3 has 13 amino acids. No coding sequence is recorded. The CDR3: CAATSFNTGELFF.